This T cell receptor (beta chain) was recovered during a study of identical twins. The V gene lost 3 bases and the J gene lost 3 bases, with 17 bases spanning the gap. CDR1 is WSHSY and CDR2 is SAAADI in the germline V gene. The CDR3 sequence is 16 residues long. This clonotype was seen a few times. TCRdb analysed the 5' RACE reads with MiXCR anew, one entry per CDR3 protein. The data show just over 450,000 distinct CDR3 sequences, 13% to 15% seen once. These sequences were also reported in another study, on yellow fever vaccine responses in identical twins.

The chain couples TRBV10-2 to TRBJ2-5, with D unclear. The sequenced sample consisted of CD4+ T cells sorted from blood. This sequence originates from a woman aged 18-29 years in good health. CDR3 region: CASSDLFRVPKETQYF. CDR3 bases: TGCGCCAGCAGTGACTTATTCCGGGTCCCTAAAGAGACCCAGTACTTC.